This entry describes one T cell receptor (beta chain). V shed 3 bases and J shed 4 bases, with 16 bases lying between them. Germline loops: CDR1 LNHDA, CDR2 SQIVND (reference sequence). The CDR3 runs to 16 residues. The data were taken from a study of blood T cell repertoires in COVID-19. At the level of the study: Acute and convalescent COVID-19 samples came from the United States, Italy and Spain. T cells, B-cell-depleted T cells, or PBMCs provided the cDNA or gDNA that served as material.

Per the study methods: Reference gene primer amplification gave nucleated cell count estimates. The repertoire was sequenced with immunoSEQ multiplex PCR; TCRdb's copy has only in-frame clones and lacks some. For V, J and clone size, that table is used; D and trimming come from the DNA. In the table there are 55,000 to 90,000 clones, more than 80% of which are singletons. The chain employs TRBV19 and TRBJ1-5; perhaps TRBD1 as D (5 bases). The material sequenced was peripheral blood. The source is a woman older than 75 with active or convalescent COVID-19. The CDR3 DNA is TGTGCCAGTAGTATCGGAGAAAGGGGTCCGAATCAGCCCCAGCATTTT. It codes for CASSIGERGPNQPQHF.